This T cell receptor (beta chain) is from a study of blood T cells in healthy people across ages. Study conclusions and caveats: Both higher diversity and more naive CD4+ cells marked long-lived donors when set against aged donors.

This clonotype was recorded a few times. Its target is not known. Next came a second PCR, run for about 7 to 12 cycles, which used a sample-barcoded 5' primer along with a J-beta primer mix. TCRdb itself ran the 5' RACE reads through MiXCR, one entry per CDR3 protein. The repertoire includes about 510,000 distinct CDR3 sequences, around a quarter of them detected once, and approximately 3.7% sits in the top ten. In addition, the sample was reused for a study of T cells of mothers and their children.

The sequence was obtained from a boy aged 2-9 years in good health. Material: blood.

This CDR3 reads CASSLTSGSWDTQYF. CDR3 DNA: TGTGCCAGCAGCCTTACTAGCGGGAGTTGGGATACGCAGTATTTT. This chain joins TRBV5-5 and TRBJ2-3, with 11 bases matching TRBD2. V lost 4 bases and J lost 6; bases outside the gene matches: 7. Germline CDR1 and CDR2: SGHKS and YYEKEE (reference sequence). This CDR3 region has 15 residues.